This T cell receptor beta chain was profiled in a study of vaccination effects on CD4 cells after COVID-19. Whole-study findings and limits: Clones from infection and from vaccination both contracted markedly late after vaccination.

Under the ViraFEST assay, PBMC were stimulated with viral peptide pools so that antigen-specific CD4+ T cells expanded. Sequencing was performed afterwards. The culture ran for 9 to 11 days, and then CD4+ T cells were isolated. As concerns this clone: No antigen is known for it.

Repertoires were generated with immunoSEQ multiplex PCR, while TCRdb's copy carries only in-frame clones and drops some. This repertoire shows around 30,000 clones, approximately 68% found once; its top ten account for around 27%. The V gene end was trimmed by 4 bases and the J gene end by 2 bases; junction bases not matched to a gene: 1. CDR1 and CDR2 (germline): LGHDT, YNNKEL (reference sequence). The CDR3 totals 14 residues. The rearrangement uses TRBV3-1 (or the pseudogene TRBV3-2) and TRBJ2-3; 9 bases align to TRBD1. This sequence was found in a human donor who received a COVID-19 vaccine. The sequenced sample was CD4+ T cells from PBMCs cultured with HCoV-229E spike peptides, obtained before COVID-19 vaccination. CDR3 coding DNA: TGTGCCAGCAGCCGGACAGGGGACACAGATACGCAGTATTTT. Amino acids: CASSRTGDTDTQYF.